The 4 T cell receptor beta chains below were found in one sample sequenced in a study of cytomegalovirus exposure and HLA in healthy donors. Produced via immunoSEQ multiplex PCR; TCRdb's table is partial and in-frame only. The table records nearly 200,000 clones, around 83% of them present only once. The sample comprised PBMCs. These receptor sequences come from a woman between 25 and 40 years old in good health and CMV-seropositive.

The chain links TRBV5-1 to TRBJ2-1; TRBD2 aligns across 9 bases. Per germline, CDR1 SGHRS and CDR2 YFSETQ. The V and J ends lost 2 bases and 5 bases, in that order; junction bases with no gene match: 8. The CDR3 has 16 amino acids. Here the CDR3 reads CASSFALAGLNNEQFF. CDR3 DNA sequence: TGCGCCAGCAGCTTCGCACTAGCGGGTTTGAACAATGAGCAGTTCTTC.

The chain employs TRBV29-1 and TRBJ1-2; 7 bases are shared with TRBD1. CDR1 is SQVTM, CDR2 ANQGSEA, per germline. This CDR3 region has 14 residues. Losses at the gene ends were 7 bases for V and 3 bases for J; bases not matched to a gene: 11. The CDR3 DNA reads as TGCAGCGCCCTTTCGGGACAGAGCTACTATGGCTACACCTTC. Translated: CSALSGQSYYGYTF.

This chain links TRBV7-9 with TRBJ2-7; D is uncertain. V lost 5 bases to trimming and J lost 1 base, with 6 bases between them. The CDR3 sequence is 12 residues long. Germline V gives CDR1 SEHNR, CDR2 FQNEAQ (reference sequence). The DNA of the CDR3 is TGTGCCAGCAGCCCCACTTCCTACGAGCAGTACTTC. Amino acids: CASSPTSYEQYF.

The V gene is TRBV28, the J gene TRBJ2-2; TRBD1 matches at 9 bases. The length of the CDR3 is 17 residues. Trimming cost V 2 bases and J 4 bases; bases outside gene matches: 8. Germline-derived CDR1 and CDR2 are MDHEN and SYDVKM. The CDR3 sequence: CASSLPPGQGITGELFF. CDR3 bases: TGTGCCAGCAGTTTACCACCGGGACAGGGAATCACCGGGGAGCTGTTTTTT.